What follows are 20 T cell receptor beta chains derived from one specimen sequenced in a study of T cells in Graves' hyperthyroidism and ophthalmopathy. Amplification targeted TCR beta CDR3 regions from RNA transcripts. An initial round of RT-PCR targeting the TCR CDR3 relied on the HTBI primer set. One entry per CDR3 protein results from TCRdb running MiXCR on the multiplex PCR reads. The table has more than 350,000 distinct CDR3 sequences, approximately 15% seen once. Sequencing was carried out using blood. The receptors stem from a woman aged 30 to 39 with Graves' ophthalmopathy.

This clonotype was seen repeatedly, ten times or more. The rearrangement joins TRBV20-1 to TRBJ2-7; 11 bases match TRBD2. Unmatched junction bases numbered 1, after V lost 3 bases and J lost 6 bases. This CDR3 comprises 12 residues. From germline, CDR1 is DFQATT and CDR2 SNEGSKA (reference sequence). The CDR3 reads CSARTSGVEQYF. CDR3 bases: TGCAGTGCTAGGACTAGCGGGGTCGAGCAGTACTTC.

This clonotype came up many times. The chain links TRBV4-2 to TRBJ2-2, with 10 bases matching TRBD1. There are 14 residues in the CDR3. Trimming cost V 4 bases and J 8 bases; bases outside gene matches: 4. From germline, CDR1 is LGHNA and CDR2 YNFKEQ. CDR3 nucleotide sequence: TGTGCCAGCAGCCGAGACAGGGGGCAAGGGGAGCTGTTTTTT. Translating it yields CASSRDRGQGELFF.

Only a few counts were recorded for this clonotype. The chain employs TRBV6-1 and TRBJ2-2, with TRBD2 identical over 9 bases. The CDR3 is 16 amino acids. With 3 bases clipped from V and 6 bases from J, the junction kept 8 bases outside the gene matches. Germline CDR1 is MNHNS and CDR2 is SASEGT. CDR3 sequence reads: CASSDPGLAFPGELFF. The CDR3 region has the DNA TGTGCCAGCAGTGACCCGGGACTAGCCTTCCCCGGGGAGCTGTTTTTT.

This clonotype has a handful of counts. The genes are TRBV6-9 and TRBJ2-1, with D possibly TRBD1 on 5 matching bases. Between the trimmed V and J ends, which lost 6 bases and 6 bases, there was a span of 12 bases. The germline gives CDR1 MNHGY, CDR2 SVAAGI. CDR3 size: 13 residues. The CDR3 DNA reads as TGTGCCAGCAGCCCCACAGGTTTCAATGAGCAGTTCTTC. Protein: CASSPTGFNEQFF.

The chain couples TRBV28 to TRBJ1-5; D gene ambiguous. The ends were cut back, 3 bases at V and 0 bases at J, with 9 bases in the middle. CDR3 length: 15 residues. CDR1 and CDR2 from the germline V gene are MDHEN and SYDVKM. CDR3 sequence reads: CASSLPVYSNQPQHF. Here the CDR3 DNA reads TGTGCCAGCAGTTTGCCGGTATATAGCAATCAGCCCCAGCATTTT.

This chain uses TRBV28 with TRBJ1-2; 7 nucleotides match TRBD1. Trimming at V came to 1 base and at J to 5 bases, leaving 13 bases not matched to a gene. The germline V gene has CDR1 MDHEN and CDR2 SYDVKM. CDR3 length equals 17 residues. CDR3 residues: CASSLSPGQHVYYGYTF. In nucleotides, the CDR3 is TGTGCCAGCAGTTTATCCCCGGGACAGCACGTATATTATGGCTACACCTTC.

This clonotype was counted ten times or more. The V and J genes are TRBV30 and TRBJ1-1; 8 bases are a match to TRBD1. Unmatched junction bases numbered 12, after V lost 4 bases and J lost 8 bases. This CDR3 comprises 14 residues. Per germline, CDR1 GTSNPN and CDR2 SVGIG (reference sequence). The CDR3 reads CAWNPGGGFAEAFF. The CDR3 DNA is TGTGCCTGGAATCCAGGGGGCGGATTTGCGGAAGCTTTCTTT.

There are many counts of this clonotype. The chain joins TRBV11-2 to TRBJ2-5; 12 positions agree with TRBD2. CDR1 is SGHAT, CDR2 FQNNGV, per germline. Trimming removed 1 base from V and 4 bases from J; junction bases left unmatched: 13. This CDR3 contains 19 residues. The CDR3 nucleotides are TGTGCCAGCAGCTTAGGGACTAGCGGGGCTATAATGGGTGGAGAGACCCAGTACTTC. It yields the protein CASSLGTSGAIMGGETQYF.

A note on this clonotype: A much larger clone differs by one base, so this may be a read error. The CDR3 bases are TGTGCCATCAGTTTATTTCGTGAAAAACTGTTTTTT. Translation: CAISLFREKLFF. The V and J genes are TRBV28 and TRBJ1-4; no clear D. Germline CDR1 MDHEN, CDR2 SYDVKM. This CDR3 has 12 amino acids. The full variable domain, in which reference TRBV28 and TRBJ1-4 provide the parts outside the CDR3, is DVKVTQSSRYLVKRTGEKVFLECVQDMDHENMFWYRQDPGLGLRLIYFSYDVKMKEKGDIPEGYSVSREKKERFSLILESASTNQTSMYLCAISLFREKLFFGSGTQLSVL.

At least ten counts were recorded for this clonotype. The chain couples TRBV7-6 to TRBJ2-1, with TRBD2 matching over 11 bases. Germline values: CDR1 SGHVS, CDR2 FNYEAQ. The ends lost 3 bases at V and 5 bases at J; junction bases unmatched: 9. The CDR3 is 17 residues long. This chain's CDR3 is CASSFSSGGALDNEQFF. DNA of the CDR3: TGTGCCAGCAGCTTTAGTAGCGGGGGGGCTCTTGACAATGAGCAGTTCTTC.

The chain uses TRBV5-5 and TRBJ2-5, with 11 bases matching TRBD2. Germline V gives CDR1 SGHKS, CDR2 YYEKEE (reference sequence). The CDR3 spans 17 residues. V lost 2 bases and J lost 2; bases outside the gene matches: 8. The DNA of the CDR3 is TGTGCCAGCAGCTTACTAGCGGGGGAAACCTTGCAAGAGACCCAGTACTTC. It is translated as CASSLLAGETLQETQYF. Based on the CDR3 plus reference TRBV5-5 and TRBJ2-5, the full variable domain is DAGVTQSPTHLIKTRGQQVTLRCSPISGHKSVSWYQQVLGQGPQFIFQYYEKEERGRGNFPDRFSARQFPNYSSELNVNALLLGDSALYLCASSLLAGETLQETQYFGPGTRLLVL.

At least ten counts were recorded for this clonotype. The J gene is TRBJ2-7, the V gene TRBV12-3 or TRBV12-4; D uncertain. This CDR3 is built from 12 residues. V lost 6 bases and J 4 bases, leaving 10 bases between the germline ends. The CDR3 nucleotides are TGTGCCAGCAGAGCAAGCGATTACGAGCAGTACTTC. Amino acids: CASRASDYEQYF.

The chain recombines TRBV5-4 with TRBJ2-5, with TRBD2 identical over 10 bases. Germline lookup yields CDR1 SGHNT and CDR2 YYREEE (reference sequence). With 0 bases clipped from V and 5 bases from J, the junction kept 10 bases outside the gene matches. The CDR3 covers 17 residues. The CDR3 bases are TGTGCCAGCAGCTTGGAGAAGCGGGGGGGCCTGAGGGAGACCCAGTACTTC. Residues: CASSLEKRGGLRETQYF.

This clonotype was seen ten or more times. The chain combines TRBV20-1 with TRBJ1-1; maybe TRBD1 (5 bases). V was pared by 6 bases and J by 0 bases, with 17 bases between. Germline CDR1 reads DFQATT; CDR2 reads SNEGSKA (reference sequence). The CDR3 is 15 amino acids. For the CDR3, the DNA is TGCAGTGCCACCCCCCCGGGACGGATGAACACTGAAGCTTTCTTT. Translating it yields CSATPPGRMNTEAFF.

This clonotype has at least ten counts. The rearrangement links TRBV28 to TRBJ1-1; D may be TRBD1 (5 bases). Trimming stripped 7 bases from V and 2 bases from J, with 17 bases between. The CDR3 length is 15 residues. Germline values: CDR1 MDHEN, CDR2 SYDVKM. As DNA, the CDR3 is TGTGCCAGCACAAAACGCAGGGCGGAAAACACTGAAGCTTTCTTT. This sequence encodes CASTKRRAENTEAFF.

The table lists this clonotype with a few counts. This sequence joins TRBV6-1 and TRBJ2-5; TRBD2 agrees at 8 bases. CDR1 and CDR2 (germline): MNHNS, SASEGT. The ends lost 10 bases at V and 4 bases at J; junction bases unmatched: 11. This CDR3 spans 14 amino acids. The CDR3 here is CANGGVAGLETQYF. The CDR3 DNA sequence: TGTGCCAACGGGGGGGTAGCGGGGCTAGAGACCCAGTACTTC.

At least ten counts were recorded for this clonotype. V gene TRBV7-3 combines with J gene TRBJ1-5; D is unclear. The CDR3 covers 13 residues. V was trimmed by 4 bases and J by 3 bases, leaving 7 bases between them. Germline V CDR1 and CDR2: SGHTA, FQGTGA. The chain's CDR3 is CASSSDFNQPQHF. CDR3 in DNA: TGTGCCAGCAGCTCGGACTTCAATCAGCCCCAGCATTTT. The full variable domain, with the rest looked up from reference TRBV7-3 and TRBJ1-5, is GAGVSQTPSNKVTEKGKYVELRCDPISGHTALYWYRQSLGQGPEFLIYFQGTGAADDSGLPNDRFFAVRPEGSVSTLKIQRTERGDSAVYLCASSSDFNQPQHFGDGTRLSIL.

The V call is TRBV7-8, the J call TRBJ1-4; D is perhaps TRBD1 (5 bases). There are 14 residues in the CDR3. V lost 7 bases and J 7 bases, leaving 16 bases between the germline ends. CDR1 is SGHVS, CDR2 FQNEAQ, per germline. In nucleotides, the CDR3 is TGTGCCAGCAACTCCCTTGTGGGGGGTGAAAAACTGTTTTTT. Its translation: CASNSLVGGEKLFF.

This clonotype has ten or more counts. The chain employs TRBV12-3 or TRBV12-4 and TRBJ1-5; 10 nucleotides match TRBD1. The ends lost 5 bases at V and 6 bases at J; junction bases unmatched: 4. This CDR3 is 14 amino acids long. CDR3 sequence: CASSKRQGAQPQHF. DNA for the CDR3: TGTGCCAGCAGTAAACGACAGGGGGCTCAGCCCCAGCATTTT.

The genes are TRBV20-1 and TRBJ2-1; 7 bases are a match to TRBD1. Germline trimming cut 3 bases from V and 6 bases from J; bases unmatched to any gene: 5. CDR3 length: 13 residues. The germline V gene encodes CDR1 DFQATT and CDR2 SNEGSKA (reference sequence). CDR3 coding DNA: TGCAGTGCTAGTGAGGGGGCGGGCAATGAGCAGTTCTTC. It translates to CSASEGAGNEQFF.